The clone carrying this T cell receptor beta chain was detected only a few times. Antigen: not known. One entry per CDR3 protein, called by TCRdb with MiXCR from the RT-PCR reads. Here the sample spans more than 700,000 distinct CDR3 sequences, 21% being singletons. The sample comes from a study of response to subunit inactivated influenza vaccine. Study results and caveats: Every seasonal influenza vaccination brings in few new T cells, the authors suggested.

The ends lost 0 bases at V and 2 bases at J; junction bases unmatched: 4. The CDR3 totals 16 residues. Germline loops: CDR1 LGHNA, CDR2 YSLEER. The chain joins TRBV4-3 to TRBJ2-1, with TRBD2 identical over 7 bases. The sequence came from a man aged 50 or older who received an inactivated influenza vaccine. The sample in question was PBMCs from blood, obtained 4 to 6 days after vaccination. The CDR3 nucleotides are TGCGCCAGCAGCCAAGAGATAGCGGGCACCTACAATGAGCAGTTCTTC. Amino acid sequence: CASSQEIAGTYNEQFF.